A selection of T cell receptor beta chains follows, all from one sample in a study of Graves' ophthalmopathy and Graves' hyperthyroidism. TCRdb used MiXCR to reprocess the multiplex PCR reads, holding one entry per CDR3 protein. The repertoire consists of approximately 700,000 distinct CDR3 sequences, with about 40% occurring once and the leading ten covering more than 2.5%. The specimen was peripheral blood. These receptors were taken from an adult man with Graves' ophthalmopathy. The CDR3 runs from the conserved cysteine through the conserved F or W. D genes are given only for firm matches. Not every row has a clone size; where given, it reads once, few, many or a size class.

>.|.|TRBJ1-4|TRBV20-1
CSAREGMTGEKLFF
TGCAGTGCTAGAGAAGGGATGACAGGTGAAAAACTGTTTTTT
>TRBD2|.|TRBJ2-7|TRBV9
CASSVDDGGAVVYEQYF
TGTGCCAGCAGCGTAGACGACGGGGGGGCCGTGGTCTACGAGCAGTACTTC
>.|few|TRBJ1-1|TRBV20-1
CSAADMNTEAFF
TGCAGTGCTGCTGACATGAACACTGAAGCTTTCTTT
>.|many|TRBJ1-1|TRBV7-9
CASSFEDRNTEAFF
TGTGCCAGCAGTTTCGAGGACAGGAACACTGAAGCTTTCTTT
>.|.|TRBJ2-7|TRBV29-1
CSQDLQDYYEQYF
TGCAGCCAAGATTTACAGGACTACTACGAGCAGTACTTC
>TRBD2|.|TRBJ2-2|TRBV11-2
CASSLASGGAITGELFF
TGTGCCAGCAGCTTAGCCAGCGGGGGGGCGATCACCGGGGAGCTGTTTTTT
>.|few|TRBJ2-2|TRBV7-9
CASSLKGTGAEFTGELFF
TGTGCCAGCAGCTTAAAAGGAACGGGGGCAGAATTCACCGGGGAGCTGTTTTTT
>TRBD2|.|TRBJ2-1|TRBV7-3
CASSSGLAGGPEQFF
TGTGCCAGCAGCTCTGGACTAGCGGGAGGGCCGGAGCAGTTCTTC
>.|many|TRBJ1-1|TRBV12-3/TRBV12-4
CASSRRVAGMNTEAFF
TGTGCCAGCAGTAGGAGGGTTGCGGGAATGAACACTGAAGCTTTCTTT
>.|.|TRBJ2-7|TRBV2
CASSSLHDRNYEQYF
TGTGCCAGCAGTTCCCTACACGACAGAAACTACGAGCAGTACTTC
>TRBD1|few|TRBJ2-7|TRBV11-2
CASSVRDRGIHEQYF
TGTGCCAGCAGCGTCCGGGACAGGGGGATCCACGAGCAGTACTTC
>TRBD2|few|TRBJ2-7|TRBV11-3
CASSLEGSGSYEQYF
TGTGCCAGCAGCTTAGAAGGTAGCGGGAGCTACGAGCAGTACTTC
>TRBD1|many|TRBJ1-1|TRBV2
CASRDDRGNTEAFF
TGTGCCAGCAGGGATGACAGGGGAAACACTGAAGCTTTCTTT
>.|.|TRBJ2-3|TRBV25-1
CASRLQDSTDTQYF
TGTGCCAGCAGGCTCCAGGATAGCACAGATACGCAGTATTTT
>.|few|TRBJ2-7|TRBV5-8
CASSLARTASYEQYF
TGTGCCAGCAGCTTGGCCCGAACGGCATCCTACGAGCAGTACTTC
>TRBD1|.|TRBJ1-3|TRBV29-1
CSVGGTGGNTIYF
TGCAGCGTTGGGGGGACAGGGGGAAACACCATATATTTT
>TRBD1|.|TRBJ1-1|TRBV7-9
CASSLIGTGEVSEAFF
TGTGCCAGCAGCTTAATCGGGACAGGGGAAGTCAGTGAAGCTTTCTTT
>.|.|TRBJ2-2|TRBV5-4
CASSLKGQADTGELFF
TGTGCCAGCAGCTTGAAGGGACAAGCGGACACCGGGGAGCTGTTTTTT
>TRBD1|.|TRBJ1-5|TRBV28
CASSLFGQAGQPQHF
TGTGCCAGCAGTTTATTTGGACAGGCGGGTCAGCCCCAGCATTTT
>TRBD1|many|TRBJ2-2|TRBV10-3
CAIRGTATGELFF
TGTGCCATCAGAGGGACAGCCACCGGGGAGCTGTTTTTT
>.|.|TRBJ1-5|TRBV7-2
CASSLDGGRRNQPQHF
TGTGCCAGCAGCTTGGATGGGGGGCGTAGGAATCAGCCCCAGCATTTT
>.|.|TRBJ1-6|TRBV7-9
CASNTEATNSPLHF
TGTGCCAGCAACACGGAGGCAACTAATTCACCCCTCCACTTT
>.|many|TRBJ2-7|TRBV14
CASSQGQLSSYEQYF
TGTGCCAGCAGCCAAGGACAACTAAGCTCCTACGAGCAGTACTTC
>.|.|TRBJ1-1|TRBV9
CASSTHGGGTEAFF
TGTGCCAGCAGCACCCACGGGGGGGGAACTGAAGCTTTCTTT
>.|.|TRBJ2-7|TRBV29-1
CSLTGPRSNEQYF
TGCAGCTTGACGGGTCCGAGGTCCAACGAGCAGTACTTC
>TRBD1|.|TRBJ1-1|TRBV29-1
CSTRGQGTEAFF
TGCAGCACCAGGGGACAGGGGACTGAAGCTTTCTTT
>.|.|TRBJ1-2|TRBV29-1
CSLDVAGYGYTF
TGCAGCTTAGATGTGGCGGGGTATGGCTACACCTTC
>TRBD2|.|TRBJ2-5|TRBV12-3/TRBV12-4
CASGLVPWGGRAFFQETQYF
TGTGCTAGTGGTTTGGTCCCATGGGGCGGGAGGGCCTTTTTCCAAGAGACCCAGTACTTC
>.|.|TRBJ1-4|TRBV7-8
CASSGAGTEEKLFF
TGTGCCAGCAGCGGAGCCGGGACCGAGGAAAAACTGTTTTTT
>.|.|TRBJ1-5|TRBV6-1
CASDVRVNGNQPQHF
TGTGCCAGTGACGTAAGGGTAAACGGGAATCAGCCCCAGCATTTT
>.|few|TRBJ1-2|TRBV12-3/TRBV12-4
CASRAQNGYTF
TGTGCCAGCAGGGCCCAAAATGGCTACACCTTC
>TRBD1|many|TRBJ2-7|TRBV10-3
CASSCQGASCEQYF
TGTGCCAGCAGTTGCCAGGGGGCGAGCTGCGAGCAGTACTTC
>.|.|TRBJ2-5|TRBV15
CATSRDRVAETQYF
TGTGCCACCAGCAGAGACAGGGTCGCAGAGACCCAGTACTTC
>TRBD1|.|TRBJ1-1|TRBV12-3/TRBV12-4
CASRGTGGTEASF
TGTGCCAGCAGAGGGACAGGGGGTACTGAAGCTTCCTTT
>TRBD2|few|TRBJ2-1|TRBV7-2
CASSLAASGRPEQFF
TGTGCCAGCAGCTTAGCGGCTAGCGGGAGGCCTGAGCAGTTCTTC
>.|.|TRBJ1-5|TRBV29-1
CSVVGAGNQPQHF
TGCAGCGTTGTTGGGGCAGGCAATCAGCCCCAGCATTTT
>.|many|TRBJ1-5|TRBV10-3
CAISATDTGSPQHF
TGTGCCATCAGTGCGACTGATACAGGGTCCCCCCAGCATTTT
>TRBD2|.|TRBJ2-5|TRBV12-3/TRBV12-4
CASSRSGIVETQYF
TGTGCCAGCAGCCGCAGCGGGATAGTGGAGACCCAGTACTTC
>.|many|TRBJ1-1|TRBV9
CASSVGAGTMNTEAFF
TGTGCCAGCAGCGTTGGGGCGGGGACCATGAACACTGAAGCTTTCTTT
>.|many|TRBJ1-2|TRBV12-3/TRBV12-4
CASSSRLYGYTF
TGTGCCAGCAGCTCCAGACTCTATGGCTACACCTTC
>.|.|TRBJ1-2|TRBV30
CAWSVHLNYGYTF
TGTGCCTGGAGTGTACACCTAAACTATGGCTACACCTTC
>.|many|TRBJ1-2|TRBV12-5
CASGLDRNYGYTF
TGTGCTAGTGGCCTTGACAGGAACTATGGCTACACCTTC
>TRBD1|.|TRBJ1-4|TRBV12-3/TRBV12-4
CASSGGTGGALFF
TGTGCCAGCAGTGGAGGGACAGGGGGGGCCCTGTTTTTT
>.|.|TRBJ2-2|TRBV24-1
CATSTSGGHAGELFF
TGTGCCACCAGTACTTCAGGGGGGCATGCCGGGGAGCTGTTTTTT
>.|.|TRBJ2-2|TRBV2
CASSPPGELLF
TGTGCCAGCAGTCCCCCCGGGGAGCTGCTTTTT
>.|.|TRBJ2-1|TRBV10-3
CAFFPGTPLSESQFF
TGTGCCTTCTTCCCGGGAACACCCTTATCGGAATCGCAGTTCTTC
>TRBD2|.|TRBJ2-7|TRBV10-3
CASSQEQAGEYSYEQYF
TGTGCCAGCAGCCAAGAGCAAGCGGGGGAGTACTCCTACGAGCAGTACTTC
>.|.|TRBJ2-7|TRBV11-2
CASSSIGSYEQYF
TGTGCCAGCAGCAGTATCGGGAGCTACGAGCAGTACTTC
>.|many|TRBJ1-2|TRBV7-8
CASSPGFSTGYGYTF
TGTGCCAGCAGCCCAGGCTTCTCCACGGGGTATGGCTACACCTTC
>TRBD1|.|TRBJ2-7|TRBV29-1
CSYGTDSYEQYF
TGCAGCTATGGGACAGACTCCTACGAGCAGTACTTC
>TRBD1|few|TRBJ2-5|TRBV7-2
CASSPPGQGYQETQYF
TGTGCCAGCTCACCACCGGGACAGGGGTACCAAGAGACCCAGTACTTC
>TRBD1|.|TRBJ1-5|TRBV24-1
CATSDKTGDSFQPQHF
TGTGCCACCAGTGATAAGACAGGGGACAGTTTTCAGCCCCAGCATTTT
>.|many|TRBJ2-7|TRBV5-1
CASSLAAGQTYEQYF
TGCGCCAGCAGCTTGGCCGCGGGACAGACCTACGAGCAGTACTTC
>TRBD2|few|TRBJ2-5|TRBV6-1
CATGEELAGGPALQETQYF
TGTGCCACCGGGGAGGAATTAGCGGGAGGGCCGGCCCTTCAAGAGACCCAGTACTTC
>.|.|TRBJ2-2|TRBV6-5
CASSTGTSTGELFF
TGTGCCAGCAGTACCGGGACAAGCACCGGGGAGCTGTTTTTT
>.|.|TRBJ1-4|TRBV6-4
CASSAGDSGKLFF
TGTGCCAGCAGTGCAGGCGACAGTGGAAAACTGTTTTTT